The entry that follows covers one T cell receptor (beta chain) sequence. The data belong to a study of blood T cell repertoires in COVID-19. Assay: immunoSEQ multiplex PCR; the TCRdb copy retains only in-frame clones and omits some. Seen here are 95,000 to 150,000 clones, about 78% observed once, and the top ten hold 2% to 2.5%. This CDR3 is 11 amino acids long. V was trimmed by 8 bases and J by 4 bases, leaving 8 bases between them. Germline-derived CDR1 and CDR2 are MNHEY and SMNVEV (reference sequence). The chain has TRBV27 and TRBJ2-5; D perhaps matches TRBD2 (6 bases). Material for sequencing was peripheral blood. The sequence was collected from a man in his 70s with acute or convalescent COVID-19. Here the CDR3 DNA reads TGTGCCAGCGGGAGGCCAGAGACCCAGTACTTC. It codes for CASGRPETQYF.